This TCR beta chain was identified in a study of T cells in Graves' hyperthyroidism and ophthalmopathy. Broader study findings: Using 13 V-J features, a model discriminated ophthalmopathy from stable hyperthyroidism.

The germline gives CDR1 SGHRS, CDR2 YFSETQ. The V and J ends lost 4 bases and 12 bases, in that order; junction bases with no gene match: 12. The CDR3 sequence is 15 residues long. Template material for amplifying TCR beta CDR3 regions consisted of RNA transcripts. The TCR CDR3 first-round RT-PCR relied on the HTBI primer set. TCRdb recomputed calls from the multiplex PCR reads with MiXCR, one row per CDR3 protein. The sample includes about 410,000 distinct CDR3 sequences, around 15% seen only once; the top ten take approximately 13%. Uncontrolled infection, other autoimmune disease, pregnancy or lactation disqualified patients from enrolment. Cells are PBMCs isolated from approximately 9.2 ml of fresh blood. About this clonotype itself: Antigen specificity is unknown.

The clonotype originates from a young man with Graves' ophthalmopathy. The sequenced sample consisted of blood. The chain couples TRBV5-1 to TRBJ1-6, with TRBD1 identical over 8 bases. The CDR3 sequence: CASSTGQGLLEPLHF. The CDR3 nucleotides read TGCGCCAGCAGCACAGGACAGGGCCTTTTGGAACCCCTCCACTTT. The full variable domain, rest sourced from reference TRBV5-1 and TRBJ1-6, is KAGVTQTPRYLIKTRGQQVTLSCSPISGHRSVSWYQQTPGQGLQFLFEYFSETQRNKGNFPGRFSGRQFSNSRSEMNVSTLELGDSALYLCASSTGQGLLEPLHFGNGTRLTVT.